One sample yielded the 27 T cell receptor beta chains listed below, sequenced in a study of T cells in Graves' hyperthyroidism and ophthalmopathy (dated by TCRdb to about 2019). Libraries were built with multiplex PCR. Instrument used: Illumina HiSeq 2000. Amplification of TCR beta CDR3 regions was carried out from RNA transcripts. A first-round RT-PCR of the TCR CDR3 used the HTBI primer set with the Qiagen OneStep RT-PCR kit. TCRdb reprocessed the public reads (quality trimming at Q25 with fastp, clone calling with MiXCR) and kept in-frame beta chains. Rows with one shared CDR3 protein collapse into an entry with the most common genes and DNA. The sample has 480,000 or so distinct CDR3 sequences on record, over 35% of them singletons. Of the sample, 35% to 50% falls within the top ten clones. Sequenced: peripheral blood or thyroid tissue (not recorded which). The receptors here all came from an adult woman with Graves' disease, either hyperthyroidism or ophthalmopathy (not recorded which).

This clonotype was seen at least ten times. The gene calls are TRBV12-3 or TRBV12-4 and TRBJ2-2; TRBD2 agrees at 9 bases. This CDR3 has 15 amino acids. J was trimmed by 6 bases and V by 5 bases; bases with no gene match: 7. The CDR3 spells CASSRAGGGAGELFF. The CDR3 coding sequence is TGTGCCAGCAGTCGAGCGGGAGGCGGGGCCGGGGAGCTGTTTTTT.

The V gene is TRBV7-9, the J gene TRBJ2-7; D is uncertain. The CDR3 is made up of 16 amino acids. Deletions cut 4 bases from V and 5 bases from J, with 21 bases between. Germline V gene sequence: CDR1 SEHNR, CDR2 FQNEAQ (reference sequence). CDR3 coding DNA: TGTGCCAGCAGCTCGTCCCGGGCCCTACTGAACCACGAGCAGTACTTC. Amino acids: CASSSSRALLNHEQYF.

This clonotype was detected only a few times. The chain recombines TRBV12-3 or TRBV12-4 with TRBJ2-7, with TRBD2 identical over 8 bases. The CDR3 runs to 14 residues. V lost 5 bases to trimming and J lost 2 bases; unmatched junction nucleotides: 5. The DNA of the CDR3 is TGTGCCAGCAGTGTATTAGCGGGACCCTACGAGCAGTACTTC. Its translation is CASSVLAGPYEQYF.

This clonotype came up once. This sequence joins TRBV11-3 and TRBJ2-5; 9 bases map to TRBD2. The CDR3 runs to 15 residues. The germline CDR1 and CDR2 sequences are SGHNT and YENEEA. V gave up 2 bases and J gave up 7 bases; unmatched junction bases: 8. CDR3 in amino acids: CASSLRAGGGGTQYF. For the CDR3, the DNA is TGTGCCAGCAGCTTAAGAGCGGGAGGTGGGGGGACCCAGTACTTC.

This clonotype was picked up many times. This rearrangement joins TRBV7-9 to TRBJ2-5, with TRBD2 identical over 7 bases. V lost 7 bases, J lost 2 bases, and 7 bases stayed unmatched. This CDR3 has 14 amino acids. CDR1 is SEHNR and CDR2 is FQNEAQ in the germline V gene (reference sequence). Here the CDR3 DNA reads TGTGCCAGCATCAAGGCTAGCGGACAAGAGACCCAGTACTTC. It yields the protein CASIKASGQETQYF.

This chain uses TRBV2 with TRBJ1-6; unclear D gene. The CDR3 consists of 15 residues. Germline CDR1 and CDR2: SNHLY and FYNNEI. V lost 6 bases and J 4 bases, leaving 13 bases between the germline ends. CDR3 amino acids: CASRPHDRYNSPLHF. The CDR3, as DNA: TGTGCCAGCAGACCCCATGATAGGTATAATTCACCCCTCCACTTT. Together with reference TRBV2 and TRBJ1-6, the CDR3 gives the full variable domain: EPEVTQTPSHQVTQMGQEVILRCVPISNHLYFYWYRQILGQKVEFLVSFYNNEISEKSEIFDDQFSVERPDGSNFTLKIRSTKLEDSAMYFCASRPHDRYNSPLHFGNGTRLTVT.

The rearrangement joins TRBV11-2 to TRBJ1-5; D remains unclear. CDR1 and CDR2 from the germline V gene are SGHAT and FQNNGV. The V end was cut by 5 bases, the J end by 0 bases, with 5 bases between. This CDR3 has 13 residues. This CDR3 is CASSHGSNQPQHF. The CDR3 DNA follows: TGTGCCAGCAGCCACGGTAGCAATCAGCCCCAGCATTTT. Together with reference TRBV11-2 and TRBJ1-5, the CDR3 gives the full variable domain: EAGVAQSPRYKIIEKRQSVAFWCNPISGHATLYWYQQILGQGPKLLIQFQNNGVVDDSQLPKDRFSAERLKGVDSTLKIQPAKLEDSAVYLCASSHGSNQPQHFGDGTRLSIL.

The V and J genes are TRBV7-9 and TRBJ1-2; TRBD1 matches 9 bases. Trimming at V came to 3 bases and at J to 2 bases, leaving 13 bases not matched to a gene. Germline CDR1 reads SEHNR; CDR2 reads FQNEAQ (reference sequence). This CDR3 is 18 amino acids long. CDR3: CASSFTRQGVEGNYGYTF. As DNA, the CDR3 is TGTGCCAGCAGCTTTACTCGACAGGGGGTGGAGGGAAACTATGGCTACACCTTC.

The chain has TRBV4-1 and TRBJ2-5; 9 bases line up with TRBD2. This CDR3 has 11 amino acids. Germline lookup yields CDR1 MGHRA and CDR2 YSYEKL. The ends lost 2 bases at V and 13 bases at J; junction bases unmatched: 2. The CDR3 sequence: CASSQPGLAYF. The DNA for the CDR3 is TGCGCCAGCAGCCAACCGGGACTAGCGTACTTC.

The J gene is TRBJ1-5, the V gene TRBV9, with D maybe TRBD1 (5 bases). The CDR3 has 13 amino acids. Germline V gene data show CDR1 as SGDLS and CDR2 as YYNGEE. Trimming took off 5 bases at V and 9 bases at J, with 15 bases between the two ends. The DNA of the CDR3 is TGTGCCAGCAGGATAGTGGGGGAGGGGCCCCAGCATTTT. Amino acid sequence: CASRIVGEGPQHF.

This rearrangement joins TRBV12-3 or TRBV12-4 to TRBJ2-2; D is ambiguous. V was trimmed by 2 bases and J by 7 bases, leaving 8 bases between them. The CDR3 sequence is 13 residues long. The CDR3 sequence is CASSLSEFGELFF. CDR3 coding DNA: TGTGCCAGCAGTTTAAGCGAGTTCGGGGAGCTGTTTTTT.

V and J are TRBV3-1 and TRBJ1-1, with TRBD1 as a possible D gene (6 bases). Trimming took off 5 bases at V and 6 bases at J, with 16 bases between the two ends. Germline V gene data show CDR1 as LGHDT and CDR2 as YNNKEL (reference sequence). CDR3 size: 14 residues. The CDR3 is CASSGQSGTPEAFF. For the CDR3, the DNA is TGTGCCAGCAGCGGACAGTCAGGGACACCTGAAGCTTTCTTT.

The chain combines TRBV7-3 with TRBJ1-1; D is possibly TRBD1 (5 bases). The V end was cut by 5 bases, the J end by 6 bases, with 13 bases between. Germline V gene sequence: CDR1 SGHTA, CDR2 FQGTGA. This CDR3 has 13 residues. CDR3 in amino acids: CASSVQGVSEAFF. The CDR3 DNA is TGTGCCAGCAGCGTCCAGGGTGTCTCTGAAGCTTTCTTT.

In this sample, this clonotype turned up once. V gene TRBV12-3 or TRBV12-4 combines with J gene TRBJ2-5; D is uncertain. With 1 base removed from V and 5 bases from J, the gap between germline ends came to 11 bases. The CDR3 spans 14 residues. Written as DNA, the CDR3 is TGTGCCAGCAGTTTAGGACCGGTAGGGGAGACCCAGTACTTC. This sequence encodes CASSLGPVGETQYF.

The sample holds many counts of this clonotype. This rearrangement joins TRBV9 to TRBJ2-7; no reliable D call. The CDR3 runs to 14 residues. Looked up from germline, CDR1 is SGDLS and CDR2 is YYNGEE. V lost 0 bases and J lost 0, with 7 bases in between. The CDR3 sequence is CASSVDHSSYEQYF. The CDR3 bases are TGTGCCAGCAGCGTAGACCACAGCTCCTACGAGCAGTACTTC.

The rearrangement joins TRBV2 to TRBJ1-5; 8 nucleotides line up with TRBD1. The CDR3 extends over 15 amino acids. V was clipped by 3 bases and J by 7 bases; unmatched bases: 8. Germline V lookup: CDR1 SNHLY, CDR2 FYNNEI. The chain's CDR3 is CASSDRTGSRQPQHF. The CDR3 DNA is TGTGCCAGCAGTGACCGGACAGGGAGTAGACAGCCCCAGCATTTT.

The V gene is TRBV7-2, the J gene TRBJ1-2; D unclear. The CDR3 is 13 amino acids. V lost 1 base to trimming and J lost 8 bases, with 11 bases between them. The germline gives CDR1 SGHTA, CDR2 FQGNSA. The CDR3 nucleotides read TGTGCCAGCAGCTTAGTGCAGGCGGAAGGCTACACCTTC. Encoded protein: CASSLVQAEGYTF.

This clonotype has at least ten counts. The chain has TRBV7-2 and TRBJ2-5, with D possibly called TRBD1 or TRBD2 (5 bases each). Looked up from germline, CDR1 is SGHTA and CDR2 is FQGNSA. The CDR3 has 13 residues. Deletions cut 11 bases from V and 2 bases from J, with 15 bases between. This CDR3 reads CASGRTGQETQYF. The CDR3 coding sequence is TGTGCCTCGGGACGGACGGGGCAAGAGACCCAGTACTTC.

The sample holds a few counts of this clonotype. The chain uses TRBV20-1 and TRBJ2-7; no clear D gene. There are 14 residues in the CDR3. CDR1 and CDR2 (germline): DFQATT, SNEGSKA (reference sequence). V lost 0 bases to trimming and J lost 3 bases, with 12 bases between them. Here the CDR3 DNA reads TGCAGTGCTAGAGATAAACGGCGCGTCTACGAGCAGTACTTC. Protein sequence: CSARDKRRVYEQYF.

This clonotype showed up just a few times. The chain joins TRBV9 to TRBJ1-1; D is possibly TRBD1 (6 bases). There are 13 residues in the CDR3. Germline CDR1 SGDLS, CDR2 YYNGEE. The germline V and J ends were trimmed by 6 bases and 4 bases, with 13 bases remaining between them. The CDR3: CASTRGGGTEAFF. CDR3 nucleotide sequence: TGTGCCAGCACCAGGGGAGGGGGCACTGAAGCTTTCTTT.

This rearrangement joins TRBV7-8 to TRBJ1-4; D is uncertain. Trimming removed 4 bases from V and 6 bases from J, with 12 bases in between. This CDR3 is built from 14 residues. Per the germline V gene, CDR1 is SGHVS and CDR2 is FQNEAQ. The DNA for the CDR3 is TGTGCCAGCAGCTCACCGGAGTCAGATGAAAAACTGTTTTTT. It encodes CASSSPESDEKLFF.

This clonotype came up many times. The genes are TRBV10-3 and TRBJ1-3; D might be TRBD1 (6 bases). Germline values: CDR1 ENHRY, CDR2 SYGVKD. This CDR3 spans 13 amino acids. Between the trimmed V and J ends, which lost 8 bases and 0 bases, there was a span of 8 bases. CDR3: CAIRQDSGNTIYF. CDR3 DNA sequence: TGTGCCATCCGACAGGACTCTGGAAACACCATATATTTT.

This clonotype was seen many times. CDR3 bases: TGTGCCAGCAGTGGTCTTCCGAGGAACTATGGCTACACCTTC. Protein: CASSGLPRNYGYTF. The chain recombines TRBV25-1 with TRBJ1-2; D remains unclear. The V gene lost 4 bases and the J gene lost 2 bases, with 11 bases spanning the gap. Germline V lookup: CDR1 MGHDK, CDR2 SYGVNS. The CDR3 has 14 amino acids.

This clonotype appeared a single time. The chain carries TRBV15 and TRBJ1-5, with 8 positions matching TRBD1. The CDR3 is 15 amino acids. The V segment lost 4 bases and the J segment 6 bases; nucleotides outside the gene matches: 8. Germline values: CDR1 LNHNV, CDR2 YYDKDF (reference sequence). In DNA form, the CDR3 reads TGTGCCACCAGCAATGACAGGGGACTCAGTCAGCCCCAGCATTTT. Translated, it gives CATSNDRGLSQPQHF.

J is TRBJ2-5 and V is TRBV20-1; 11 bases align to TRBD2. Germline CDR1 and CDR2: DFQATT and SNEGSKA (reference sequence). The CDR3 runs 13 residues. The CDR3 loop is CSVAGGPGETQYF. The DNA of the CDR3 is TGCAGCGTAGCGGGGGGGCCCGGGGAGACCCAGTACTTC.

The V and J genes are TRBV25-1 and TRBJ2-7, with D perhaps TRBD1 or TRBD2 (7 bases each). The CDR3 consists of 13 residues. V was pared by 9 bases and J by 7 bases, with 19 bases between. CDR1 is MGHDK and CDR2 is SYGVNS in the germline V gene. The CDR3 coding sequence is TGTGCCAGTAAACAGGGGAGGACTAGGGAGCAGTACTTC. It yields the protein CASKQGRTREQYF.

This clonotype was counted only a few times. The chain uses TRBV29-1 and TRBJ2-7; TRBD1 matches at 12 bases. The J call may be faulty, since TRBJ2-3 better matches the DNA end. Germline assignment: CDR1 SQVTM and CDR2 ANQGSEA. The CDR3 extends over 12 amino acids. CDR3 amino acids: CSVGQGAPTQYF. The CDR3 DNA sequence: TGCAGCGTGGGACAGGGGGCTCCTACGCAGTATTTT.